Listed below are T cell receptor beta chains from one sample, sequenced in a study of metastatic and nonmetastatic thyroid tumors. With MiXCR, TCRdb reprocessed the PCR reads. The sample lists about 92,000 clones, under 15% occurring once. Sequencing used blood. The receptors shown here come from a female donor with papillary thyroid cancer or a benign thyroid nodule (not recorded which). Some clones in this sample may be carry-over from other donors' samples. The CDR3 runs from the conserved cysteine through the conserved F or W.

v_call: TRBV6-5; cdr3_aa: CASSYYRGVRYEQYF
v_call: TRBV11-2; cdr3_aa: CASSLTGQRLYEQYF
v_call: TRBV6-1; cdr3_aa: CASSELLGGNYGYTF
v_call: TRBV28; cdr3_aa: CAISFDVATPHTGELFF
v_call: TRBV6-4; cdr3_aa: CASSVGTGNTSSGNTIYF
v_call: TRBV7-9; cdr3_aa: CASSVQGAKREQYF
v_call: TRBV24-1; cdr3_aa: CATSDFGQGARDTQYF
v_call: TRBV5-1; cdr3_aa: CASSLQPGQGGEKLFF
v_call: TRBV7-3; cdr3_aa: CASSPQGGLGDTEAFF
v_call: TRBV6-1; cdr3_aa: CASSGDSYEQYF
v_call: TRBV15; cdr3_aa: CATSRGAEASYGYTF
v_call: TRBV11-2; cdr3_aa: CASSLQGTETQYF
v_call: TRBV10-2; cdr3_aa: CASSERGGLFRNEQFF
v_call: TRBV6-5; cdr3_aa: CASSYRTGYGYTF
v_call: TRBV3-1; cdr3_aa: CATRGQGAEAPYGYTF
v_call: TRBV28; cdr3_aa: CASSSDRPSWALHF
v_call: TRBV28; cdr3_aa: CASSLSTAPRYGYTF
v_call: TRBV11-2; cdr3_aa: CASTFYRGYEQYF
v_call: TRBV15; cdr3_aa: CATSKPGQGYETQYF
v_call: TRBV6-6; cdr3_aa: CASSYPGDYGYTF
v_call: TRBV10-3; cdr3_aa: CAISDRAEETQYF
v_call: TRBV3-1; cdr3_aa: CASSQGSPLHF
v_call: TRBV28; cdr3_aa: CASSFPSGEKTQYF
v_call: TRBV11-2; cdr3_aa: CASSQNRGLPGANVLTF
v_call: TRBV20-1; cdr3_aa: CSSPPGGRSPLHF
v_call: TRBV25-1; cdr3_aa: CASSEGPSGRPNTGELFF
v_call: TRBV6-2/TRBV6-3; cdr3_aa: CASSYSSPGPHTGELFF
v_call: TRBV6-1; cdr3_aa: CASTDRGLYNEQFF
v_call: TRBV6-1; cdr3_aa: CASSEAWAVSYEQYF
v_call: TRBV24-1; cdr3_aa: CATSDPGTSVFRQYF
v_call: TRBV6-2/TRBV6-3; cdr3_aa: CASSYRDREWQHF
v_call: TRBV2; cdr3_aa: CASGGASDSINTQYF
v_call: TRBV6-1; cdr3_aa: CASSLSQANTEALF
v_call: TRBV11-2; cdr3_aa: CASSKTSGGARSETQYF
v_call: TRBV11-2; cdr3_aa: CASSHGQGGNEKLFF
v_call: TRBV6-2/TRBV6-3; cdr3_aa: CASSYTETQYF
v_call: TRBV6-1; cdr3_aa: CASPYAGLAGKGELFF
v_call: TRBV6-2/TRBV6-3; cdr3_aa: CASSAPWTGVWYEQYF
v_call: TRBV6-5; cdr3_aa: CASISGAVCNQPQHF
v_call: TRBV9; cdr3_aa: CASSPTEASANYGYTF
v_call: TRBV9; cdr3_aa: CASSVVPSGTGTYNEQFF
v_call: TRBV28; cdr3_aa: CATSQPTTGGINGYTF
v_call: TRBV18; cdr3_aa: CASSPRQSLAGELFF
v_call: TRBV27; cdr3_aa: CASSLWTGVNEQFF
v_call: TRBV15; cdr3_aa: CATSRGAENTEAFF
v_call: TRBV28; cdr3_aa: CAAITGSRTEAFF
v_call: TRBV7-8; cdr3_aa: CASSPYSGGITYEQYF
v_call: TRBV2; cdr3_aa: CASRREGCFYGYTF
v_call: TRBV6-1; cdr3_aa: CASSEQFHPYEQYF
v_call: TRBV3-1; cdr3_aa: CASSPQGSYEQYF
v_call: TRBV20-1; cdr3_aa: CSAGRTGKETQYF
v_call: TRBV5-4; cdr3_aa: CASSLASSLYEQYF